These T cell receptor beta chains were read from a single sample in a study of blood T cell repertoires in COVID-19. This table comes from immunoSEQ multiplex PCR, and its TCRdb copy is limited to in-frame clones, with some not included. This sample yields fewer than 350,000 clones, of which roughly 85% are seen a single time; under 2% belongs to the top ten. Specimen: PBMCs or T cells enriched from blood (not recorded which). The receptor source for this set is a young woman who had been exposed to COVID-19. The CDR3 runs from the conserved cysteine through the conserved F or W. Each record gives: V gene, D gene, clone size, J gene, CDR3 protein, CDR3 DNA. D genes are given only for firm matches. Some rows have no size entry. The others give once, few or many, or a class for an expanded clone.

TRBV3-1/TRBV3-2	.	.	TRBJ1-5	CASSQTGGNQPQHF	TGTGCCAGCAGCCAAACAGGAGGCAATCAGCCCCAGCATTTT
TRBV6-6	.	few	TRBJ2-6	CASSLQGVLISGANVLTF	TGTGCCAGCAGTCTTCAAGGGGTCCTTATCTCTGGGGCCAACGTCCTGACTTTC
TRBV2	.	.	TRBJ2-2	CASSESGADTGELFF	TGTGCCAGCAGTGAGTCAGGGGCGGACACCGGGGAGCTGTTTTTT
TRBV5-1	TRBD1	.	TRBJ1-4	CASSLEGARNEKLFF	TGCGCCAGCAGCTTGGAGGGGGCGCGTAATGAAAAACTGTTTTTT
TRBV11-3	TRBD1	.	TRBJ1-1	CASSSKGQGSTEAFF	TGTGCCAGCAGCTCAAAGGGACAGGGATCCACTGAAGCTTTCTTT
TRBV14	TRBD1	.	TRBJ2-1	CASSQEGTGFREQFF	TGTGCCAGCAGCCAAGAAGGGACAGGGTTTAGGGAGCAGTTCTTC
TRBV4-1	.	.	TRBJ1-5	CASSGTGTSKAQHF	TGCGCCAGCAGCGGTACCGGGACATCCAAAGCCCAGCATTTT
TRBV29-1	TRBD2	.	TRBJ2-7	CSVRLAGKVSEQYF	TGCAGCGTGAGACTAGCGGGGAAGGTCAGCGAGCAGTACTTC
TRBV28	TRBD1	.	TRBJ1-2	CASSPTGQRNYGYTF	TGTGCCAGCAGCCCGACAGGGCAACGAAACTATGGCTACACCTTC
TRBV27	TRBD1	.	TRBJ2-2	CASSLGQGVPRELFF	TGTGCCAGCAGTTTAGGACAGGGGGTCCCTAGGGAGCTGTTTTTT
TRBV18	.	.	TRBJ1-6	CASSPATDNSPLHF	TGTGCCAGCTCACCAGCAACAGACAATTCACCCCTCCACTTT
TRBV28	TRBD2	.	TRBJ2-4	CASSLPGGGNIQYF	TGTGCCAGCAGTTTACCGGGAGGAGGAAACATTCAGTACTTC
TRBV28	.	.	TRBJ1-2	CASSLTTVGPYGYTF	TGTGCCAGCAGTTTAACAACTGTTGGGCCTTATGGCTACACCTTC
TRBV11-3	.	.	TRBJ2-2	CASSGHPNTGELFF	TGTGCCAGTTCGGGACACCCGAACACCGGGGAGCTGTTTTTT
TRBV5-4	TRBD2	.	TRBJ2-5	CASTLMKMGGAETQYF	TGTGCCAGCACCTTAATGAAGATGGGAGGGGCAGAGACCCAGTACTTC
TRBV4-1	TRBD1	.	TRBJ1-5	CASSQVRQGGQPQHF	TGCGCCAGCAGCCAAGTAAGACAGGGTGGTCAGCCCCAGCATTTT
TRBV3-1/TRBV3-2	TRBD1	few	TRBJ1-3	CASSQTGGHSGNTIYF	TGTGCCAGCAGCCAGACAGGGGGTCACTCTGGAAACACCATATATTTT